This T cell receptor beta chain was found in a study of cytomegalovirus exposure and HLA in healthy donors. Primers included in the PCR were 60 Vbeta and 13 Jbeta primers. Libraries were prepared by immunoSEQ multiplex PCR; TCRdb keeps only in-frame clonotypes and omits some of them. The table has about 140,000 clones, 70% to 85% seen once; the top ten hold 1.5% to 2%. The trim removed 1 base at V and 9 bases at J, leaving 6 bases unmatched. The germline V gene encodes CDR1 SEHNR and CDR2 FQNEAQ (reference sequence). The length of the CDR3 is 15 residues. Study-wide results and limits: It was 150 to 200 TCR beta chains that were listed as cytomegalovirus-associated. Later on, a genetic analysis was performed. It linked a missense variant in DCLRE1C with V- and J-gene trimming of TCR beta. Only CMV serostatus was available as immune exposure information.

While unrecorded immune exposures were likely, the donors were nominally healthy when sampled. Turning to this clone: Antigen specificity is unknown.

V and J are TRBV7-9 and TRBJ1-6; 7 positions agree with TRBD1. The source material was PBMCs. This sequence was found in a man aged 35 to 55 in good health and CMV-seronegative. CDR3 region: CASSLVGQDISPLHF. In nucleotides, the CDR3 is TGTGCCAGCAGCTTAGTAGGACAGGATATTTCACCCCTCCACTTT.